Shown below are 18 T cell receptor beta chains from a single sample sequenced in a study of identifying expanded T cells in peripheral blood. This table comes from immunoSEQ multiplex PCR, and its TCRdb copy is limited to in-frame clones, with some not included. The table has nearly 60,000 clones, 89% seen once. The sample comprised blood. The receptors were gathered from a person aged 18 to 70 in good health.

The V gene is TRBV28, the J gene TRBJ2-1; D tentatively reads TRBD1 or TRBD2 (5 bases each). Germline-derived CDR1 and CDR2 are MDHEN and SYDVKM. Trimming removed 5 bases from V and 2 bases from J, with 19 bases in between. There are 17 residues in the CDR3. The CDR3 loop is CASSHSRGGVTYNEQFF. Here the CDR3 DNA reads TGTGCCAGCAGTCACTCTCGGGGCGGAGTAACCTACAATGAGCAGTTCTTC.

The chain is built from TRBV7-2 and TRBJ2-7, with TRBD2 matching 10 bases. CDR3 size: 15 residues. Germline CDR1 reads SGHTA; CDR2 reads FQGNSA. V shed 4 bases, J shed 2 bases, and the junction held 5 bases outside the gene matches. CDR3 amino acids: CASSSKAGGAYEQYF. DNA of the CDR3: TGTGCCAGCAGCTCCAAAGCGGGAGGGGCCTACGAGCAGTACTTC.

The chain links TRBV5-6 to TRBJ1-1, with D possibly TRBD1 on 5 matching bases. The CDR3 runs 15 residues. Trimming shortened V by 0 bases and J by 0 bases, and 9 bases separated the two germline ends. Germline V gene lookup returns CDR1 SGHDT and CDR2 YYEEEE. CDR3 sequence reads: CASSLGRGMNTEAFF. Here the CDR3 DNA reads TGTGCCAGCAGCTTGGGGAGGGGCATGAACACTGAAGCTTTCTTT.

This clone was detected a few times. This chain connects TRBV6-1 to TRBJ1-6, with D maybe TRBD1 (5 bases). The CDR3 totals 13 residues. Trimming left V 4 bases short and J 7 bases short, with 8 bases between. CDR1 and CDR2 (germline): MNHNS, SASEGT. The chain's CDR3 is CASSGKGNSPLHF. CDR3 DNA: TGTGCCAGCAGTGGAAAGGGGAATTCACCCCTCCACTTT.

This chain joins TRBV19 and TRBJ1-4, with D perhaps TRBD1 (5 bases). Germline V CDR1 and CDR2: LNHDA, SQIVND (reference sequence). This CDR3 spans 15 amino acids. V lost 8 bases to trimming and J lost 5 bases, with 18 bases between them. The CDR3 nucleotides are TGTGCCAGTCAGGGACGGCGGGGAGGGAATGAAAAACTGTTTTTT. Translation: CASQGRRGGNEKLFF.

CDR3 coding DNA: TGTGCCAGTAGTACACCCCGGACAGGGGGCGCTGGAAACACCATATATTTT. It encodes CASSTPRTGGAGNTIYF. The J gene is TRBJ1-3, the V gene TRBV19; the match to TRBD1 covers 11 bases. CDR1 and CDR2 (germline): LNHDA, SQIVND (reference sequence). After removal of 4 bases from V and 2 bases from J, the junction contained 7 bases not matched to a gene. The CDR3 length is 17 residues.

The chain links TRBV7-3 to TRBJ2-3; D is ambiguous. CDR1 SGHTA and CDR2 FQGTGA come from the germline V gene. This CDR3 region has 13 residues. The V end was cut by 2 bases, the J end by 3 bases, with 6 bases between. CDR3 DNA sequence: TGTGCCAGCAGCTTAGAGAATACAGATACGCAGTATTTT. It specifies CASSLENTDTQYF.

The chain carries TRBV6-1 and TRBJ2-1, with D maybe TRBD2 (6 bases). Trimming shortened V by 4 bases and J by 5 bases, and 12 bases separated the two germline ends. This CDR3 region has 14 residues. Per the germline V gene, CDR1 is MNHNS and CDR2 is SASEGT. CDR3 sequence (DNA): TGTGCCAGCAGTGGACTAGGATCCAACAATGAGCAGTTCTTC. This gives the protein CASSGLGSNNEQFF.

CDR3 protein: CASSSTGLAKNIQYF. For the CDR3, the DNA is TGTGCCAGTAGTTCGACAGGGCTAGCCAAAAACATTCAGTACTTC. The genes are TRBV19 and TRBJ2-4, with 7 bases matching TRBD1. The CDR3 consists of 15 residues. CDR1 and CDR2 from the germline V gene are LNHDA and SQIVND (reference sequence). Trimming took 5 bases from V and 0 from J; bases not matched to a gene: 4. The full variable domain, with the rest looked up from reference TRBV19 and TRBJ2-4, is DGGITQSPKYLFRKEGQNVTLSCEQNLNHDAMYWYRQDPGQGLRLIYYSQIVNDFQKGDIAEGYSVSREKKESFPLTVTSAQKNPTAFYLCASSSTGLAKNIQYFGAGTRLSVL.

The gene calls are TRBV5-4 and TRBJ2-2; 9 nucleotides agree with TRBD1. The CDR3 consists of 14 residues. After removal of 3 bases from V and 7 bases from J, the junction contained 4 bases not matched to a gene. The germline gives CDR1 SGHNT, CDR2 YYREEE (reference sequence). CDR3 coding DNA: TGTGCCAGCAGCTGGACAGGGGAGGGCGGGGAGCTGTTTTTT. The encoded protein is CASSWTGEGGELFF. Drawing the rest from reference TRBV5-4 and TRBJ2-2, the complete variable domain is ETGVTQSPTHLIKTRGQQVTLRCSSQSGHNTVSWYQQALGQGPQFIFQYYREEENGRGNFPPRFSGLQFPNYSSELNVNALELDDSALYLCASSWTGEGGELFFGEGSRLTVL.

This clone has only a few counts. The chain has TRBV7-8 and TRBJ2-7; 8 bases align to TRBD1. Germline lookup yields CDR1 SGHVS and CDR2 FQNEAQ. Trimming removed 2 bases from V and 3 bases from J; junction bases left unmatched: 6. The CDR3 is 15 amino acids. This CDR3 is CASSLWVGQGYEQYF. The CDR3 DNA is TGTGCCAGCAGCTTATGGGTCGGACAGGGCTACGAGCAGTACTTC.

V usage is TRBV7-2 and J usage is TRBJ2-2; D unresolved. The CDR3 loop spans 14 amino acids. Germline V CDR1 and CDR2: SGHTA, FQGNSA. Between the trimmed V and J ends, which lost 4 bases and 2 bases, there was a span of 8 bases. The chain's CDR3 is CASSYGFNTGELFF. The CDR3 region has the DNA TGTGCCAGCAGCTACGGCTTTAACACCGGGGAGCTGTTTTTT. Supplemented by reference TRBV7-2 and TRBJ2-2, the full variable domain reads GAGVSQSPSNKVTEKGKDVELRCDPISGHTALYWYRQSLGQGLEFLIYFQGNSAPDKSGLPSDRFSAERTGGSVSTLTIQRTQQEDSAVYLCASSYGFNTGELFFGEGSRLTVL.

The chain links TRBV21-1 to TRBJ2-7; the DNA was not used to check the table's D call, TRBD1. TRBV21-1 constitutes a pseudogene. The CDR3 runs to 14 residues. CDR3 loop: CASSKVFSSYEQYF. CDR3 bases: TGTGCCAGCAGCAAGGTCTTCAGCTCCTACGAGCAGTACTTC.

The gene calls are TRBV5-1 and TRBJ1-1; no definite D call. The ends were cut back, 1 base at V and 12 bases at J, with 10 bases in the middle. CDR1 and CDR2 (germline): SGHRS, YFSETQ. This CDR3 region has 11 residues. CDR3 residues: CASSLIDLTFF. The CDR3 DNA sequence: TGCGCCAGCAGCTTGATTGATTTGACTTTCTTT.

The CDR3 DNA follows: TGCAGCGCCACTCAACGGGGTGGGGGACTAGCGGGCGGGGAGCTGTTTTTT. Its protein is CSATQRGGGLAGGELFF. The J gene is TRBJ2-2, the V gene TRBV29-1; 12 positions agree with TRBD2. The CDR3 extends over 17 amino acids. From germline, CDR1 is SQVTM and CDR2 ANQGSEA. Germline trimming cut 7 bases from V and 7 bases from J; bases unmatched to any gene: 16.

The genes are TRBV11-2 and TRBJ2-1, with D possibly matching TRBD1 (5 bases). Germline CDR1 SGHAT, CDR2 FQNNGV. There are 13 residues in the CDR3. V was shortened by 0 bases and J by 13 bases, with 13 bases between the two germline ends. The CDR3: CASSLEGQGNQFF. In DNA, the CDR3 is TGTGCCAGCAGCTTAGAGGGGCAGGGAAACCAGTTCTTC.

This chain joins TRBV6-5 and TRBJ2-3, with TRBD2 matching 7 bases. Trimming took 1 base from V and 5 from J; bases not matched to a gene: 9. Per germline, CDR1 MNHEY and CDR2 SVGAGI. The CDR3 has 16 amino acids. CDR3 in amino acids: CASSYLVGGPEDTQYF. In DNA form, the CDR3 reads TGTGCCAGCAGTTACTTAGTGGGAGGGCCTGAAGATACGCAGTATTTT.

The rearrangement links TRBV9 to TRBJ2-7, with a weak D call TRBD1 (6 bases). Germline V CDR1 and CDR2: SGDLS, YYNGEE. The germline V and J ends were trimmed by 4 bases and 4 bases, with 18 bases remaining between them. The CDR3 contains 15 residues. CDR3 protein: CASSQSGAGSYEQYF. The DNA for the CDR3 is TGTGCCAGCAGCCAATCAGGGGCTGGGAGTTACGAGCAGTACTTC.